The T cell receptor (beta chain) under discussion was sequenced for a study of OX40 agonist ivuxolimab in advanced cancers. For the study at large: Of mixed ages from roughly 23 to 80 and averaging approximately 60 years, the group was more than 65% male. The study, taken as a whole, reports: Partial responders at 0.1-3.0 mg/kg showed near-lowest clonal expansion.

TCRdb's table, derived via immunoSEQ multiplex PCR, lists solely in-frame clones and lacks some. Of tens of thousands of clones in the sample, about 82% are singletons; the top ten hold 20% to 25%. V dropped 8 bases and J dropped 3 bases, with 7 bases sitting between them. CDR1 is SEHNR, CDR2 FQNEAQ, per germline (reference sequence). The CDR3 is made up of 11 amino acids. For this clone: Its antigen is unidentified.

The TCR was taken from an adult with an advanced solid tumor such as melanoma, head and neck, liver or kidney cancer. Source: CD4+ or CD8+ T cells sorted from blood, taken in a trial of the OX40 agonist ivuxolimab. The rearrangement links TRBV7-9 to TRBJ1-1; D possibly corresponds to TRBD1 (5 bases). The CDR3 DNA is TGTGCCAGCCGAGGGGACACTGAAGCTTTCTTT. Protein sequence: CASRGDTEAFF.